Below, one TCR beta chain is given with its context. The sample is drawn from a study of T cell changes during pregnancy in multiple sclerosis. The J segment lost 1 base and the V segment lost 6 bases, leaving 9 bases of the junction unmatched. The CDR3 runs to 16 residues. Germline V gene data show CDR1 as ENHRY and CDR2 as SYGVKD. The assay was immunoSEQ multiplex PCR, and TCRdb's table has in-frame clones only and misses some. This sample carries approximately 92,000 clones, 85% to 95% of them seen once, and the ten largest clones take about 0.98%. Source: peripheral blood, taken after pregnancy. The genes are TRBV10-3 and TRBJ1-1, with TRBD1 matching over 9 bases. This sequence originates from a female donor with multiple sclerosis, enrolled in a pregnancy study. CDR3 region: CAISAPGQGKNTEAFF. The CDR3, as DNA: TGTGCCATCAGCGCCCCGGGACAGGGCAAGAACACTGAAGCTTTCTTT.